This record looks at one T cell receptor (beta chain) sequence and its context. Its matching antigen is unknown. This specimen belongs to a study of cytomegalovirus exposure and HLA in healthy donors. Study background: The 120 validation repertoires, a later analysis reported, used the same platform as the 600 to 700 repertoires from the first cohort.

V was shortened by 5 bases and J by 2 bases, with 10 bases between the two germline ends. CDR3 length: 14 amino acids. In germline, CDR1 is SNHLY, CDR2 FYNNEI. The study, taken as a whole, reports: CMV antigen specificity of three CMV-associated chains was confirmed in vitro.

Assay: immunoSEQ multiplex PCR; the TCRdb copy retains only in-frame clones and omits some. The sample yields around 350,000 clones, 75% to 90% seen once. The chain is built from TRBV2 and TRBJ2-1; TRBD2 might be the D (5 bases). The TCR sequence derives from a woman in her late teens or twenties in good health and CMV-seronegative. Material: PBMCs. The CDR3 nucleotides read TGTGCCAGCAGTCCTCTGACTACCTACAATGAGCAGTTCTTC. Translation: CASSPLTTYNEQFF. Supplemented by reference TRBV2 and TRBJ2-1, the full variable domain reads EPEVTQTPSHQVTQMGQEVILRCVPISNHLYFYWYRQILGQKVEFLVSFYNNEISEKSEIFDDQFSVERPDGSNFTLKIRSTKLEDSAMYFCASSPLTTYNEQFFGPGTRLTVL.